Each of the 25 T cell receptor beta chains below was sequenced from the same sample in a study of cytomegalovirus exposure and HLA in healthy donors. This PCR relied on a set of 60 Vbeta primers and 13 Jbeta primers. Measured with immunoSEQ multiplex PCR; TCRdb has only the in-frame clones, and not every one. The repertoire holds 150,000 to 200,000 clones, with 65% to 90% as singletons. Sequencing was carried out using PBMCs. These TCRs come from a man aged 50-60 years in good health and CMV-seropositive.

The CDR3 region has the DNA TGTGCCAGCAGACTAGCGGGGGGCCTCACAGATACGCAGTATTTT. Its translation is CASRLAGGLTDTQYF. V and J are TRBV13 and TRBJ2-3; 12 bases fit TRBD2. Germline-derived CDR1 and CDR2 are PRHDT and FYEKMQ (reference sequence). Trimming removed 6 bases from V and 2 bases from J; junction bases left unmatched: 3. This CDR3 region has 15 residues. Full variable domain (outside the CDR3, taken from reference TRBV13 and TRBJ2-3): AAGVIQSPRHLIKEKRETATLKCYPIPRHDTVYWYQQGPGQDPQFLISFYEKMQSDKGSIPDRFSAQQFSDYHSELNMSSLELGDSALYFCASRLAGGLTDTQYFGPGTRLTVL.

This chain uses TRBV6-6 with TRBJ2-7; D ambiguous. Germline V gene sequence: CDR1 MNHNY, CDR2 SVGAGI (reference sequence). Trimming took 5 bases from V and 0 from J, leaving 17 bases between them. There are 16 residues in the CDR3. The CDR3 nucleotides read TGTGCCAGCAGTGGGCTTTCACCCGAGATCTCCTACGAGCAGTACTTC. The encoded protein is CASSGLSPEISYEQYF.

This chain uses TRBV10-1 with TRBJ2-1; 8 bases are shared with TRBD2. The CDR3 contains 15 residues. V shed 3 bases, J shed 6 bases, and the junction held 7 bases outside the gene matches. The V gene's germline CDR1 is WNHNN and CDR2 SYGVQD (reference sequence). Written as DNA, the CDR3 is TGCGCCAGCAGTGACGGGAGGGCCGGTTTCAATGAGCAGTTCTTC. This codes for CASSDGRAGFNEQFF.

This CDR3 is CASSSTTVGSGMNTEAFF. The CDR3, as DNA: TGCGCCAGCAGCTCCACGACAGTCGGGAGCGGTATGAACACTGAAGCTTTCTTT. This chain links TRBV5-1 with TRBJ1-1; tentative D call: TRBD1 (5 bases). Germline assignment: CDR1 SGHRS and CDR2 YFSETQ. This CDR3 region has 18 residues. The V end was cut by 3 bases, the J end by 0 bases, with 21 bases between.

J is TRBJ2-3 and V is TRBV7-3; 7 nucleotides match TRBD1. This CDR3 contains 13 residues. Trimming cost V 5 bases and J 2 bases; bases outside gene matches: 1. Germline lookup yields CDR1 SGHTA and CDR2 FQGTGA. The CDR3 protein is CASSRGLTDTQYF. The CDR3 nucleotides read TGTGCCAGCAGCAGGGGGCTCACAGATACGCAGTATTTT.

CDR3 sequence (DNA): TGCAGCGCTAGACTAGCGGGAGTGGCCGGGGAGCTGTTTTTT. Its translation is CSARLAGVAGELFF. V gene TRBV29-1 combines with J gene TRBJ2-2; TRBD2 agrees at 12 bases. The CDR3 consists of 14 residues. Germline trimming cut 7 bases from V and 6 bases from J; bases unmatched to any gene: 6. In germline, CDR1 is SQVTM, CDR2 ANQGSEA.

The V gene is TRBV5-1, the J gene TRBJ1-3; D is unclear. Trimming removed 6 bases at V and 4 bases at J, with 20 bases between. CDR3 length equals 16 residues. The germline V gene has CDR1 SGHRS and CDR2 YFSETQ. CDR3 residues: CASKANAGASGNTIYF. The CDR3 bases are TGCGCCAGCAAGGCAAACGCAGGTGCCTCAGGAAACACCATATATTTT.

V is TRBV6-5 and J is TRBJ2-3; D remains ambiguous. V was clipped by 7 bases and J by 3 bases, with 8 bases between them. Germline loops: CDR1 MNHEY, CDR2 SVGAGI. CDR3 length: 12 amino acids. CDR3 loop: CASMGMTDTQYF. CDR3 sequence (DNA): TGTGCCAGCATGGGCATGACAGATACGCAGTATTTT.

This rearrangement joins TRBV29-1 to TRBJ1-2; tentative D call: TRBD1 (6 bases). The CDR3 is made up of 18 amino acids. The germline CDR1 and CDR2 sequences are SQVTM and ANQGSEA. Trimming cost V 0 bases and J 2 bases, with 22 bases left between them. CDR3 amino acids: CSVEDLQEGRGKNYGYTF. In nucleotides, the CDR3 is TGCAGCGTTGAAGATCTTCAAGAGGGGAGGGGGAAAAACTATGGCTACACCTTC.

The V call is TRBV29-1, the J call TRBJ2-3; perhaps TRBD1 as D (7 bases). Germline V gives CDR1 SQVTM, CDR2 ANQGSEA. V lost 4 bases and J lost 2, with 13 bases in between. This CDR3 comprises 14 residues. CDR3 in amino acids: CSVGRDRTTDTQYF. CDR3 DNA sequence: TGCAGCGTTGGGAGGGACAGAACCACAGATACGCAGTATTTT.

The rearrangement uses TRBV7-3 and TRBJ1-1; possible D gene TRBD1, 6 bases. The CDR3 has 15 amino acids. Germline V gene lookup returns CDR1 SGHTA and CDR2 FQGTGA. Trimming cost V 5 bases and J 2 bases, with 15 bases left between them. The CDR3 reads CASSKSSQGNTEAFF. CDR3 nucleotide sequence: TGTGCCAGCAGCAAGTCCTCACAGGGAAACACTGAAGCTTTCTTT.

This chain joins TRBV19 and TRBJ2-7; D is uncertain. V was trimmed by 4 bases and J by 3 bases, leaving 7 bases between them. Germline V gene sequence: CDR1 LNHDA, CDR2 SQIVND (reference sequence). The CDR3 has 12 amino acids. The CDR3 is CASSTRSYEQYF. CDR3 DNA: TGTGCCAGTAGTACAAGGAGCTACGAGCAGTACTTC.

The chain joins TRBV5-1 to TRBJ2-1; 11 positions agree with TRBD2. Germline trimming cut 1 base from V and 9 bases from J; bases unmatched to any gene: 6. This CDR3 contains 15 residues. CDR1 is SGHRS, CDR2 YFSETQ, per germline. CDR3 DNA sequence: TGCGCCAGCAGCTTGATAGCGGGAGGGCGTGGTGAGCAGTTCTTC. Residues: CASSLIAGGRGEQFF.

The CDR3 loop is CASSLGGGAADTQYF. The CDR3 DNA is TGTGCCAGCAGCTTAGGCGGGGGGGCGGCAGATACGCAGTATTTT. The chain uses TRBV7-6 and TRBJ2-3, with 9 bases lining up with TRBD2. The germline gives CDR1 SGHVS, CDR2 FNYEAQ. V trimming: 1 base; J trimming: 4 bases; junction bases outside the gene matches: 3. This CDR3 spans 15 amino acids. The variable domain in full, completed from reference TRBV7-6 and TRBJ2-3, reads GAGVSQSPRYKVTKRGQDVALRCDPISGHVSLYWYRQALGQGPEFLTYFNYEAQQDKSGLPNDRFSAERPEGSISTLTIQRTEQRDSAMYRCASSLGGGAADTQYFGPGTRLTVL.

J is TRBJ2-2 and V is TRBV6-1, with D unresolved. V lost 4 bases and J 6 bases, leaving 15 bases between the germline ends. This CDR3 is 15 amino acids long. CDR1 and CDR2 from the germline V gene are MNHNS and SASEGT. CDR3 residues: CASSVPGLPAGELFF. For the CDR3, the DNA is TGTGCCAGCAGTGTGCCCGGTCTCCCCGCCGGGGAGCTGTTTTTT.

The V call is TRBV5-6, the J call TRBJ1-2; D is uncertain. Germline V gene sequence: CDR1 SGHDT, CDR2 YYEEEE. Trimming left V 0 bases short and J 0 bases short, with 6 bases between. This CDR3 is built from 14 residues. The CDR3 sequence: CASSLATANYGYTF. CDR3 bases: TGTGCCAGCAGCTTGGCCACGGCTAACTATGGCTACACCTTC.

The chain carries TRBV25-1 and TRBJ2-1, with unresolved D. Germline CDR1 and CDR2: MGHDK and SYGVNS. Trimming removed 4 bases from V and 8 bases from J, with 9 bases in between. The CDR3 contains 12 residues. CDR3 nucleotide sequence: TGTGCCAGCAGTGCTATGTTGGATGAGCAGTTCTTC. Protein sequence: CASSAMLDEQFF. Filled out from reference TRBV25-1 and TRBJ2-1, the complete variable domain reads EADIYQTPRYLVIGTGKKITLECSQTMGHDKMYWYQQDPGMELHLIHYSYGVNSTEKGDLSSESTVSRIRTEHFPLTLESARPSHTSQYLCASSAMLDEQFFGPGTRLTVL.

The gene calls are TRBV6-5 and TRBJ1-1, with D perhaps TRBD1 (5 bases). The CDR3 spans 13 residues. V lost 2 bases and J 4 bases, leaving 8 bases between the germline ends. Germline CDR1 is MNHEY and CDR2 is SVGAGI. This CDR3 reads CASSYRQTTEAFF. The CDR3 coding sequence is TGTGCCAGCAGTTACAGACAGACCACTGAAGCTTTCTTT.

The genes are TRBV30 and TRBJ1-2; D is undetermined. V lost 3 bases and J 2 bases, leaving 13 bases between the germline ends. CDR1 and CDR2 from the germline V gene are GTSNPN and SVGIG (reference sequence). This CDR3 has 14 residues. DNA of the CDR3: TGTGCCTGGAGCTCCGGGTTGGTGAACTATGGCTACACCTTC. Translation gives CAWSSGLVNYGYTF.

The rearrangement links TRBV19 to TRBJ2-6; the D gene is possibly TRBD1 (6 bases). The germline V gene has CDR1 LNHDA and CDR2 SQIVND (reference sequence). The CDR3 runs 19 residues. Trimming left V 8 bases short and J 4 bases short, with 27 bases between. This CDR3 reads CASWGPKDSDLIGANVLTF. The CDR3 DNA reads TGTGCCAGTTGGGGCCCCAAGGACAGCGATTTGATAGGGGCCAACGTCCTGACTTTC.

The chain uses TRBV10-3 and TRBJ2-1, with D possibly matching TRBD1 (8 bases). Deletions cut 0 bases from V and 9 bases from J, with 24 bases between. The CDR3 consists of 18 residues. The germline CDR1 and CDR2 sequences are ENHRY and SYGVKD. CDR3 DNA sequence: TGTGCCATCAGTGAGTCGGCGGGACTAATGCGGACAGGGTCTGAGCAGTTCTTC. Translating gives CAISESAGLMRTGSEQFF.

V and J are TRBV19 and TRBJ1-1; 9 bases align to TRBD1. The CDR3 is 15 residues long. V shed 4 bases, J shed 1 base, and the junction held 4 bases outside the gene matches. CDR1 and CDR2 from the germline V gene are LNHDA and SQIVND (reference sequence). Here the CDR3 DNA reads TGTGCCAGTAGTACCCCGGGACAGGGGAACACTGAAGCTTTCTTT. Amino acid sequence: CASSTPGQGNTEAFF.

This chain connects TRBV10-1 to TRBJ1-1; weak D call: TRBD1 (6 bases). V was clipped by 4 bases and J by 0 bases, with 9 bases between them. From germline, CDR1 is WNHNN and CDR2 SYGVQD (reference sequence). This CDR3 has 14 residues. The CDR3 DNA sequence: TGCGCCAGCAGTGCGGGGGGCATGAACACTGAAGCTTTCTTT. Amino acid sequence: CASSAGGMNTEAFF.

The chain links TRBV10-3 to TRBJ2-1; 7 nucleotides match TRBD2. The junction had 4 bases not matched to a gene; V was cut back by 8 bases and J by 3 bases. The CDR3 covers 13 residues. Germline CDR1 ENHRY, CDR2 SYGVKD. CDR3 region: CAIGRGNYNEQFF. The CDR3, as DNA: TGTGCCATCGGGAGGGGAAACTACAATGAGCAGTTCTTC.

The rearrangement joins TRBV18 to TRBJ2-7; 7 bases agree with TRBD1. V lost 3 bases to trimming and J lost 0 bases; unmatched junction nucleotides: 8. From germline, CDR1 is KGHSH and CDR2 LQKENI. This CDR3 has 16 residues. The DNA of the CDR3 is TGTGCCAGCTCACCCCAGGACAGGTCCTTCTCCTACGAGCAGTACTTC. The encoded protein is CASSPQDRSFSYEQYF.